What follows are 32 T cell receptor beta chains derived from one specimen sequenced in a study of radiotherapy plus CTLA-4 blockade in lung cancer. Clones were sequenced by immunoSEQ multiplex PCR, and TCRdb holds only the in-frame ones, with some missing. This sample has around 70,000 clones, with about nine tenths found just once. This sample comprised peripheral blood, obtained from a patient treated with radiotherapy plus ipilimumab. The origin of the receptors is a human donor with non-small cell lung cancer that progressed on radiotherapy plus ipilimumab.

CDR3 DNA: TGTGCTAGTGGTTTCAGGGGCGGCTACGAGCAGTACTTC. Encoded protein: CASGFRGGYEQYF. The genes are TRBV12-5 and TRBJ2-7; the D gene is possibly TRBD1 (6 bases). CDR3 length: 13 amino acids. Trimming stripped 3 bases from V and 3 bases from J, with 9 bases between. Germline CDR1 is LGHNT and CDR2 is FRNRAP.

This clone was seen just once. The rearrangement uses TRBV30 and TRBJ2-1, with 7 nucleotides matching TRBD2. Unmatched junction bases numbered 8, after V lost 0 bases and J lost 6 bases. The CDR3 has 15 amino acids. Germline V gene sequence: CDR1 GTSNPN, CDR2 SVGIG (reference sequence). CDR3 in DNA: TGTGCCTGGAGTGTTGCTAGCGGACGTACCAATGAGCAGTTCTTC. It specifies CAWSVASGRTNEQFF.

This clone came up once. This sequence joins TRBV5-1 and TRBJ1-5, with 7 bases that match TRBD1. This CDR3 has 13 residues. The trim removed 4 bases at V and 7 bases at J, leaving 5 bases unmatched. The germline gives CDR1 SGHRS, CDR2 YFSETQ. Written as DNA, the CDR3 is TGCGCCAGCAGCCCGACAGGGCAACAGCCCCAGCATTTT. Translated: CASSPTGQQPQHF.

The chain combines TRBV6-6 with TRBJ2-5, with 7 bases that match TRBD2. Trimming cost V 6 bases and J 4 bases; bases outside gene matches: 8. Germline V gives CDR1 MNHNY, CDR2 SVGAGI (reference sequence). The CDR3 is 14 amino acids. The CDR3, as DNA: TGTGCCAGCAGCCACGTGGGGGGGGGAGAGACCCAGTACTTC. Translating it yields CASSHVGGGETQYF.

This chain connects TRBV30 to TRBJ2-1, with D perhaps being TRBD1 or TRBD2 (5 bases each). The ends were cut back, 4 bases at V and 8 bases at J, with 18 bases in the middle. Germline V lookup: CDR1 GTSNPN, CDR2 SVGIG (reference sequence). CDR3 length: 14 residues. The CDR3 protein is CAWNTLRGVHEQFF. The DNA of the CDR3 is TGTGCCTGGAATACCCTCCGGGGCGTCCATGAGCAGTTCTTC. Filled out from reference TRBV30 and TRBJ2-1, the complete variable domain reads SQTIHQWPATLVQPVGSPLSLECTVEGTSNPNLYWYRQAAGRGLQLLFYSVGIGQISSEVPQNLSASRPQDRQFILSSKKLLLSDSGFYLCAWNTLRGVHEQFFGPGTRLTVL.

This clone was picked up a small number of times. This chain uses TRBV21-1 with TRBJ2-7. TRBV21-1 constitutes a pseudogene. This CDR3 is 14 amino acids long. CDR3 nucleotide sequence: TGTGCCAGCAGAGAGAACTCCCTGGGTCACGAGCAGTACTTC. Encoded protein: CASRENSLGHEQYF.

The V call is TRBV5-1, the J call TRBJ2-3; D is unresolved. Per the germline V gene, CDR1 is SGHRS and CDR2 is YFSETQ. The CDR3 covers 15 residues. Trimming left V 0 bases short and J 3 bases short, with 11 bases between. The CDR3 DNA is TGCGCCAGCAGCTTGGCTATGGATACGACAGATACGCAGTATTTT. The encoded protein is CASSLAMDTTDTQYF.

This clone was detected only once. The V call is TRBV7-6, the J call TRBJ2-1; D might be TRBD2 (6 bases). CDR3 length: 13 amino acids. V lost 3 bases and J 7 bases, leaving 10 bases between the germline ends. Germline CDR1 is SGHVS and CDR2 is FNYEAQ. The CDR3 sequence: CASSLDYSNEQFF. CDR3 sequence (DNA): TGTGCCAGCAGCTTGGACTATTCGAATGAGCAGTTCTTC.

The count of this clone is one. The chain links TRBV28 to TRBJ1-3; 7 nucleotides match TRBD1. Germline V gene data show CDR1 as MDHEN and CDR2 as SYDVKM. This CDR3 is 18 amino acids long. Unmatched junction bases numbered 15, after V lost 7 bases and J lost 0 bases. CDR3 in DNA: TGTGCCAGCACCGGACAGGCCCTGAAGACATACTCTGGAAACACCATATATTTT. Its translation: CASTGQALKTYSGNTIYF.

This clone was found a few times. This rearrangement joins TRBV5-1 to TRBJ2-3; 9 bases are shared with TRBD1. The CDR3 contains 17 residues. Germline loops: CDR1 SGHRS, CDR2 YFSETQ. After removal of 4 bases from V and 6 bases from J, the junction contained 15 bases not matched to a gene. The CDR3 region is CASSPEPGQGLRDTQYF. The DNA of the CDR3 is TGCGCCAGCAGCCCCGAGCCGGGACAGGGCCTTCGGGATACGCAGTATTTT.

The chain joins TRBV27 to TRBJ1-1; D remains unclear. The CDR3 is 15 residues long. Trimming removed 0 bases at V and 3 bases at J, with 11 bases between. Germline CDR1 MNHEY, CDR2 SMNVEV (reference sequence). The CDR3: CASSLSRGPDTEAFF. The CDR3 DNA reads as TGTGCCAGCAGTTTATCGCGAGGACCGGACACTGAAGCTTTCTTT.

This sequence joins TRBV5-1 and TRBJ2-1; D remains ambiguous. The germline V and J ends were trimmed by 0 bases and 2 bases, with 6 bases remaining between them. CDR1 and CDR2 from the germline V gene are SGHRS and YFSETQ. The CDR3 is 14 amino acids. The chain's CDR3 is CASSLGSPYNEQFF. DNA of the CDR3: TGCGCCAGCAGCTTGGGGTCTCCCTACAATGAGCAGTTCTTC.

The chain recombines TRBV29-1 with TRBJ2-3; 8 nucleotides agree with TRBD1. V trimming: 6 bases; J trimming: 1 base; junction bases outside the gene matches: 6. The CDR3 is 14 amino acids. Germline CDR1 is SQVTM and CDR2 is ANQGSEA. The CDR3 DNA reads as TGCAGCGTGGCTGGACAGGGTGGCACAGATACGCAGTATTTT. It is translated as CSVAGQGGTDTQYF.

J is TRBJ1-1 and V is TRBV9; D ambiguous. V was cut by 2 bases and J by 1 base, with 6 bases left in between. The CDR3 runs 13 residues. The V gene's germline CDR1 is SGDLS and CDR2 YYNGEE. The CDR3 bases are TGTGCCAGCAGCGTGGAGGAGAACACTGAAGCTTTCTTT. This translates into CASSVEENTEAFF.

The chain links TRBV29-1 to TRBJ1-2; maybe TRBD1 (5 bases). V lost 5 bases, J lost 8 bases, and 9 bases lay in between. This CDR3 is 10 amino acids long. Germline CDR1 is SQVTM and CDR2 is ANQGSEA. The CDR3 region is CSVRGDGYTF. Here the CDR3 DNA reads TGCAGCGTTCGGGGGGACGGCTACACCTTC.

The genes are TRBV6-6 and TRBJ2-5; tentatively, D is TRBD1 (8 bases). V gave up 2 bases and J gave up 2 bases, with 15 bases separating them. This CDR3 region has 16 residues. CDR1 is MNHNY, CDR2 SVGAGI, per germline (reference sequence). CDR3 amino acids: CASSYTGQGLQETQYF. The CDR3 DNA sequence: TGTGCCAGCAGTTACACCGGACAGGGACTACAAGAGACCCAGTACTTC.

The CDR3 coding sequence is TGTGCCAGCAGCTTGTTTCATAGTTTCCAGGGAAATCAGCCCCAGCATTTT. Amino acid sequence: CASSLFHSFQGNQPQHF. The chain links TRBV5-8 to TRBJ1-5, with D possibly matching TRBD1 (5 bases). Germline CDR1 reads SGHTS; CDR2 reads YDEGEE. The CDR3 extends over 17 amino acids. Trimming left V 1 base short and J 4 bases short, with 18 bases between.

The CDR3 region has the DNA TGTGCCTGGAGCCATTTGGGGCTGAGGCCCCAGCATTTT. Its protein product is CAWSHLGLRPQHF. J is TRBJ1-5 and V is TRBV30; D may be TRBD1 (5 bases). CDR3 length equals 13 residues. V lost 3 bases to trimming and J lost 9 bases, with 15 bases between them. CDR1 is GTSNPN, CDR2 SVGIG, per germline (reference sequence).

The chain has TRBV4-2 and TRBJ1-3; no clear D gene. Germline assignment: CDR1 LGHNA and CDR2 YNFKEQ. V was shortened by 1 base and J by 1 base, with 8 bases between the two germline ends. CDR3 length: 15 amino acids. The CDR3 DNA reads TGTGCCAGCAGCCAAGTATCAGATTCTGGAAACACCATATATTTT. Amino acid sequence: CASSQVSDSGNTIYF.

V and J are TRBV5-4 and TRBJ2-2, with a possible D match to TRBD2 (6 bases). CDR1 and CDR2 from the germline V gene are SGHNT and YYREEE (reference sequence). Trimming cost V 1 base and J 0 bases, with 13 bases left between them. This CDR3 region has 17 residues. The CDR3 reads CASSLSVGTSNTGELFF. The CDR3 nucleotides are TGTGCCAGCAGCTTGTCTGTCGGGACTTCGAACACCGGGGAGCTGTTTTTT.

The chain has TRBV28 and TRBJ2-6, with a tentative D call TRBD1 (6 bases). Trimming took off 11 bases at V and 4 bases at J, with 9 bases between the two ends. The CDR3 consists of 12 residues. Germline V gene lookup returns CDR1 MDHEN and CDR2 SYDVKM. CDR3 DNA: TGTGCCGTGGGGGCCGGGGCCAACGTCCTGACTTTC. It encodes CAVGAGANVLTF.

The chain is built from TRBV28 and TRBJ2-7, with 8 bases matching TRBD1. CDR1 MDHEN and CDR2 SYDVKM come from the germline V gene. V was pared by 5 bases and J by 3 bases, with 9 bases of the junction left unmatched. This CDR3 comprises 15 residues. As DNA, the CDR3 is TGTGCCAGCAGTCCGACAGGGGCATTCGGCTACGAGCAGTACGTC. Amino acids: CASSPTGAFGYEQYV.

The V call is TRBV5-4, the J call TRBJ2-1; 8 nucleotides match TRBD2. Germline CDR1 SGHNT, CDR2 YYREEE (reference sequence). The V gene end was trimmed by 6 bases and the J gene end by 4 bases; junction bases not matched to a gene: 9. The length of the CDR3 is 15 residues. CDR3 sequence: CASNFLAGKYNEQFF. CDR3 coding DNA: TGTGCCAGCAACTTTCTAGCGGGCAAGTACAATGAGCAGTTCTTC.

This chain joins TRBV27 and TRBJ2-7; perhaps D is TRBD1 or TRBD2 (5 bases each). Trimming removed 3 bases at V and 5 bases at J, with 20 bases between. This CDR3 contains 16 residues. CDR1 MNHEY and CDR2 SMNVEV come from the germline V gene (reference sequence). The chain's CDR3 is CASSLGPGTDLHEQYF. The CDR3 DNA reads as TGTGCCAGCAGTTTGGGGCCCGGGACGGACCTCCACGAGCAGTACTTC.

The chain recombines TRBV5-1 with TRBJ2-5; D unclear. The V gene lost 4 bases and the J gene lost 1 base, with 14 bases spanning the gap. CDR3 length: 15 amino acids. From germline, CDR1 is SGHRS and CDR2 YFSETQ. The CDR3 is CASSIGFGGQETQYF. CDR3 in DNA: TGCGCCAGCAGCATAGGGTTCGGTGGCCAAGAGACCCAGTACTTC.

J is TRBJ1-6 and V is TRBV28, with D maybe TRBD1 (5 bases). The CDR3 has 14 amino acids. CDR1 MDHEN and CDR2 SYDVKM come from the germline V gene. Trimming left V 7 bases short and J 10 bases short, with 17 bases between. The CDR3 DNA follows: TGTGCCAGCATCCGGGACGGTATTGGGTCACCCCTCCACTTT. This translates into CASIRDGIGSPLHF.

The chain is built from TRBV28 and TRBJ1-5, with D perhaps matching TRBD1 (5 bases). From germline, CDR1 is MDHEN and CDR2 SYDVKM. The CDR3 sequence is 14 residues long. Between the trimmed V and J ends, which lost 3 bases and 1 base, there was a span of 7 bases. The CDR3 is CASSFGGSNQPQHF. In DNA, the CDR3 is TGTGCCAGCAGTTTCGGGGGAAGCAATCAGCCCCAGCATTTT. Looking up the rest from reference TRBV28 and TRBJ1-5 gives the full variable domain: DVKVTQSSRYLVKRTGEKVFLECVQDMDHENMFWYRQDPGLGLRLIYFSYDVKMKEKGDIPEGYSVSREKKERFSLILESASTNQTSMYLCASSFGGSNQPQHFGDGTRLSIL.

This chain connects TRBV19 to TRBJ1-1; maybe TRBD1 (6 bases). Trimming pared 4 bases from V and 5 bases from J, leaving 20 bases between. This CDR3 has 16 residues. Per the germline V gene, CDR1 is LNHDA and CDR2 is SQIVND (reference sequence). This CDR3 reads CASSNLQGRGRTEAFF. For the CDR3, the DNA is TGTGCCAGTAGTAACCTCCAGGGGAGAGGACGGACTGAAGCTTTCTTT. Full variable domain (remainder filled in from reference TRBV19 and TRBJ1-1): DGGITQSPKYLFRKEGQNVTLSCEQNLNHDAMYWYRQDPGQGLRLIYYSQIVNDFQKGDIAEGYSVSREKKESFPLTVTSAQKNPTAFYLCASSNLQGRGRTEAFFGQGTRLTVV.

This sequence joins TRBV6-5 and TRBJ1-1, with TRBD1 as a possible D gene (5 bases). The CDR3 is made up of 12 amino acids. Per the germline V gene, CDR1 is MNHEY and CDR2 is SVGAGI. Trimming removed 5 bases from V and 7 bases from J, with 11 bases in between. CDR3 sequence: CASSTAGFEAFF. CDR3 in DNA: TGTGCCAGCAGTACGGCAGGGTTTGAAGCTTTCTTT.

The V call is TRBV5-6, the J call TRBJ1-2, with a tentative D call TRBD1 (5 bases). Germline V gene lookup returns CDR1 SGHDT and CDR2 YYEEEE. CDR3 length: 14 residues. Trimming cost V 4 bases and J 8 bases, with 18 bases left between them. In nucleotides, the CDR3 is TGTGCCAGCAGCCAGCTTTCCAGGGACCTGGGCTACACCTTC. Protein product: CASSQLSRDLGYTF.

This rearrangement joins TRBV7-8 to TRBJ2-3; TRBD1 might be the D (6 bases). Trimming left V 0 bases short and J 2 bases short, with 21 bases between. CDR1 is SGHVS and CDR2 is FQNEAQ in the germline V gene. The CDR3 is 19 amino acids. The CDR3 region has the DNA TGTGCCAGCAGCTTAGCCCTCCTCACAGGGTGGGGTGACACAGATACGCAGTATTTT. Its protein product is CASSLALLTGWGDTDTQYF.

The chain combines TRBV27 with TRBJ1-2; D might be TRBD1 (5 bases). Germline CDR1 MNHEY, CDR2 SMNVEV (reference sequence). CDR3 length equals 14 residues. V gave up 8 bases and J gave up 4 bases, with 17 bases separating them. The CDR3 spells CASGSGAGSYGYTF. The CDR3 region has the DNA TGTGCCAGCGGATCCGGGGCGGGATCCTATGGCTACACCTTC.